These T cell receptor beta chains were read from a single sample in a study of T cell repertoires in cytomegalovirus infection. TCRdb processed the reads anew with MiXCR; each CDR3 protein has one entry. Among around 900,000 distinct CDR3 sequences listed, 25% to 40% were seen once. For these receptors, no antigen is known. The source was cultured CD8+ T cells from PBMCs, collected from culture after CMV antigen stimulation. All receptors derive from a human donor in good health (CMV status not recorded). Some clones in this sample may be carry-over from other donors' samples. Each CDR3 is given with its conserved first and last residue. The D gene is left open where the match is weak. Size is omitted from some rows. Given values are once, few, many or a class for expanded clones.

CDR3aa | CDR3nt | v_gene | abundance | j_gene | d_gene
CASSYHPSGTHTGELFF | TGTGCCAGCAGTTATCACCCTTCCGGGACACACACCGGGGAGCTGTTTTTT | TRBV6-2/TRBV6-3 | few | TRBJ2-2 | .
CASSYETGLYQETQYF | TGTGCCAGCAGTTACGAGACAGGGCTTTACCAAGAGACCCAGTACTTC | TRBV6-2/TRBV6-3 | . | TRBJ2-5 | TRBD1
CASSQPRGSTNEKLFF | TGCGCCAGCAGCCAACCCCGAGGGTCAACTAATGAAAAACTGTTTTTT | TRBV4-1 | . | TRBJ1-4 | .
CASSEETGVFMNTEAFF | TGTGCCAGCAGTGAGGAGACAGGGGTGTTCATGAACACTGAAGCTTTCTTT | TRBV2 | . | TRBJ1-1 | TRBD1
CASSPPPTDTQYF | TGTGCCAGCAGCCCCCCCCCGACAGATACGCAGTATTTT | TRBV7-9 | few | TRBJ2-3 | .
CASSLQGTWDTEAFF | TGTGCCAGTAGTTTACAGGGGACCTGGGACACTGAAGCTTTCTTT | TRBV19 | few | TRBJ1-1 | TRBD1
CASSLAETPANYGYTF | TGTGCCAGCAGCCTAGCCGAGACACCAGCTAACTATGGCTACACCTTC | TRBV7-9 | many | TRBJ1-2 | .
CASRGGKRTNTGELFF | TGTGCCAGCAGGGGGGGGAAAAGAACGAACACCGGGGAGCTGTTTTTT | TRBV7-6 | once | TRBJ2-2 | TRBD2
CASSIADSSNQPQHF | TGTGCCAGTAGTATAGCCGACAGTAGCAATCAGCCCCAGCATTTT | TRBV19 | . | TRBJ1-5 | .
CASSYTPPGLHYNEQFF | TGTGCCAGCAGCTACACTCCGCCGGGTCTTCACTACAATGAGCAGTTCTTC | TRBV7-6 | many | TRBJ2-1 | .
CASSMIGAGNYGYTF | TGTGCCAGTAGTATGATAGGGGCAGGGAACTATGGCTACACCTTC | TRBV19 | few | TRBJ1-2 | .
CASSFWPSGGPGNNEQFF | TGTGCCAGCAGTTTCTGGCCTAGCGGGGGGCCAGGGAACAATGAGCAGTTCTTC | TRBV12-3/TRBV12-4 | few | TRBJ2-1 | TRBD2
CASSQLGRLYGYTF | TGTGCCAGCAGCCAACTGGGACGGCTCTATGGCTACACCTTC | TRBV14 | . | TRBJ1-2 | .
CASSLWTGVYEKLFF | TGTGCCAGCAGTCTTTGGACAGGGGTGTACGAAAAACTGTTTTTT | TRBV12-3/TRBV12-4 | . | TRBJ1-4 | TRBD1
CASSSDPGDEQYF | TGTGCCAGCAGCTCCGACCCGGGGGACGAGCAGTACTTC | TRBV3-1 | . | TRBJ2-7 | .
CASSLETVQVDEQFF | TGTGCCAGCAGCTTAGAGACAGTCCAGGTTGATGAGCAGTTCTTC | TRBV11-3 | . | TRBJ2-1 | .
CASSLSDLNTEAFF | TGTGCCAGCAGCTTATCAGATTTGAACACTGAAGCTTTCTTT | TRBV7-9 | many | TRBJ1-1 | .
CASSSRDRGPANQPQHF | TGTGCCAGTAGTAGTCGGGACAGGGGGCCTGCCAATCAGCCCCAGCATTTT | TRBV19 | . | TRBJ1-5 | TRBD1
CASTLLGARNTGELFF | TGTGCCAGCACCCTACTCGGGGCGCGGAACACCGGGGAGCTGTTTTTT | TRBV28 | once | TRBJ2-2 | .
CATSRDRGLDEAFF | TGTGCCACCAGCAGAGACAGGGGGCTGGATGAAGCTTTCTTT | TRBV15 | few | TRBJ1-1 | TRBD1
CASSSTGVNEQFF | TGTGCCAGCAGCTCCACAGGGGTCAATGAGCAGTTCTTC | TRBV7-2 | many | TRBJ2-1 | TRBD1
CASRQGAYTGELFF | TGTGCCAGCAGGCAGGGGGCATACACCGGGGAGCTGTTTTTT | TRBV6-1 | . | TRBJ2-2 | TRBD1
CASIQGGGYTF | TGTGCCAGTATACAGGGAGGAGGCTACACCTTC | TRBV18 | . | TRBJ1-2 | .
CASSYAPRSGEQYF | TGTGCCAGCAGTTACGCTCCGCGCTCAGGCGAGCAGTACTTC | TRBV6-2/TRBV6-3 | . | TRBJ2-7 | .
CASRTRRGLQSTDTQYF | TGTGCCAGCAGGACGAGGCGGGGGCTCCAAAGCACAGATACGCAGTATTTT | TRBV6-5 | . | TRBJ2-3 | .
CASSPWTSGSYEQYF | TGTGCCAGCAGCCCTTGGACTAGCGGGAGCTACGAGCAGTACTTC | TRBV7-9 | . | TRBJ2-7 | TRBD2
CASSPGGDTQYF | TGCGCCAGCAGCCCCGGAGGGGATACGCAGTATTTT | TRBV4-1 | many | TRBJ2-3 | .
CSVEIQSTYNEQFF | TGCAGCGTTGAGATCCAGTCCACCTACAATGAGCAGTTCTTC | TRBV29-1 | few | TRBJ2-1 | .
CASGLVSGNTEAFF | TGTGCTAGTGGTTTGGTAAGCGGGAACACTGAAGCTTTCTTT | TRBV12-5 | . | TRBJ1-1 | .
CASREDWTNTGELFF | TGTGCCAGCAGGGAGGACTGGACGAACACCGGGGAGCTGTTTTTT | TRBV7-3 | few | TRBJ2-2 | .
CASSVRVDEQFF | TGTGCCAGCAGTGTCAGGGTCGATGAGCAGTTCTTC | TRBV7-9 | few | TRBJ2-1 | .
CVSSGRLGTATGELFF | TGTGTCAGCAGCGGACGATTGGGGACAGCCACCGGGGAGCTGTTTTTT | TRBV7-6 | . | TRBJ2-2 | TRBD1
CASSHHRGRDTGELFF | TGCGCCAGCAGCCATCACAGGGGGCGCGACACCGGGGAGCTGTTTTTT | TRBV4-1 | once | TRBJ2-2 | TRBD1
CATGQSQETQYF | TGTGCCACCGGACAGAGCCAAGAGACCCAGTACTTC | TRBV25-1 | . | TRBJ2-5 | .
CASSGTGVSVAFF | TGTGCCAGCAGCGGGACAGGGGTGTCGGTAGCTTTCTTT | TRBV7-9 | many | TRBJ1-1 | TRBD1
CAIGGRGVTDTQYF | TGTGCCATCGGCGGGCGGGGGGTAACAGATACGCAGTATTTT | TRBV10-3 | . | TRBJ2-3 | TRBD2
CASSLGDTNQPQHF | TGTGCCAGCAGTTTAGGGGATACCAATCAGCCCCAGCATTTT | TRBV28 | few | TRBJ1-5 | .
CASSSENRGRNGYTF | TGTGCCAGCAGTTCGGAAAACAGGGGAAGGAATGGCTACACCTTC | TRBV12-3/TRBV12-4 | many | TRBJ1-2 | TRBD1
CASSQDESEYSYGYTF | TGTGCCAGCAGCCAAGATGAGTCAGAGTATAGCTATGGCTACACCTTC | TRBV14 | few | TRBJ1-2 | .
CASSPWGGAGETQYF | TGTGCCAGCAGCCCTTGGGGGGGGGCGGGTGAGACCCAGTACTTC | TRBV27 | . | TRBJ2-5 | .
CASSSLAGPHGELFF | TGTGCCAGCAGTTCCCTAGCGGGGCCCCACGGGGAGCTGTTTTTT | TRBV12-3/TRBV12-4 | few | TRBJ2-2 | TRBD2
CASTRDRTGVTYEQYF | TGTGCCAGCACCCGGGACCGGACAGGGGTTACCTACGAGCAGTACTTC | TRBV7-2 | many | TRBJ2-7 | TRBD1
CASSAGTDYSGNTIYF | TGTGCCAGCAGCGCCGGGACGGACTACTCTGGAAACACCATATATTTT | TRBV12-3/TRBV12-4 | few | TRBJ1-3 | .
CASSEDSPTANTEAFF | TGTGCCAGCAGTGAGGATTCGCCCACCGCGAACACTGAAGCTTTCTTT | TRBV6-1 | few | TRBJ1-1 | .
CASSFGTDFGYTF | TGTGCCAGCAGTTTCGGGACAGACTTTGGCTACACCTTC | TRBV27 | . | TRBJ1-2 | TRBD1
CASSSGPSSGNTIYF | TGTGCCAGCAGCTCGGGACCGAGCTCTGGAAACACCATATATTTT | TRBV5-6 | many | TRBJ1-3 | .
CASSPGSARNLDEQYF | TGTGCCAGCAGCCCTGGATCGGCCCGAAATTTGGACGAGCAGTACTTC | TRBV6-5 | few | TRBJ2-7 | .
CASTLRGYNSPLHF | TGTGCCAGCACCTTGCGAGGGTATAATTCACCCCTCCACTTT | TRBV7-8 | many | TRBJ1-6 | .
CASSVAWGRGELFF | TGTGCCAGCAGCGTGGCTTGGGGGCGCGGGGAGCTGTTTTTT | TRBV5-6 | few | TRBJ2-2 | .
CASSIPGPQWGTDTQYF | TGTGCCAGCAGTATACCGGGACCCCAATGGGGCACAGATACGCAGTATTTT | TRBV27 | few | TRBJ2-3 | .
CASSRLGRGTDQPQHF | TGTGCCAGCAGTCGTTTAGGCAGGGGCACCGATCAGCCCCAGCATTTT | TRBV12-3/TRBV12-4 | . | TRBJ1-5 | .
CASSYRASRETQYF | TGTGCTAGCAGCTACCGGGCCTCTCGGGAGACCCAGTACTTC | TRBV7-6 | few | TRBJ2-5 | .
CSAVPYYGELFF | TGCAGCGCAGTACCGTATTACGGGGAGCTGTTTTTT | TRBV29-1 | once | TRBJ2-2 | .
CASTRTSGGWNEQFF | TGTGCCAGTACCCGGACTAGCGGGGGGTGGAATGAGCAGTTCTTC | TRBV19 | . | TRBJ2-1 | TRBD2